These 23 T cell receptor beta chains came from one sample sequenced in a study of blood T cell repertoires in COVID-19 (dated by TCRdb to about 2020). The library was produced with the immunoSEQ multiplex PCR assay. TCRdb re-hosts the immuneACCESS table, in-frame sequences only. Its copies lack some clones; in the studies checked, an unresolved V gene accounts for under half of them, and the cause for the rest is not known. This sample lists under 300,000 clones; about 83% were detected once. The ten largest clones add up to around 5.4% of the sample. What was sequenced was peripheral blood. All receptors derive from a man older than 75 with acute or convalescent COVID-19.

Written as DNA, the CDR3 is TGTGCCAGCAGTGACAGGGTAATCGAGACCCAGTACTTC. Protein: CASSDRVIETQYF. V gene TRBV6-1 combines with J gene TRBJ2-5; maybe TRBD1 (5 bases). Per the germline V gene, CDR1 is MNHNS and CDR2 is SASEGT. V lost 3 bases, J lost 5 bases, and 10 bases lay in between. This CDR3 is 13 amino acids long.

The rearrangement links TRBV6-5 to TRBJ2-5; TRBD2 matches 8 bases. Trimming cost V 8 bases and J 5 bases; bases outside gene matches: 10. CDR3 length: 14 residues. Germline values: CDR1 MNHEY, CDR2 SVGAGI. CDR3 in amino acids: CASPTKREKETQYF. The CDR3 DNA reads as TGTGCCAGCCCAACAAAGCGGGAGAAGGAGACCCAGTACTTC.

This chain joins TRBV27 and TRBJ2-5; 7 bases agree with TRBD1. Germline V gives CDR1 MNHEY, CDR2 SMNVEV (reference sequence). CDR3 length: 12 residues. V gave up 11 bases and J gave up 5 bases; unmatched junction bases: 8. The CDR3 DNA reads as TGTGCCGTGGCGTTCAGGGGGGAGACCCAGTACTTC. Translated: CAVAFRGETQYF.

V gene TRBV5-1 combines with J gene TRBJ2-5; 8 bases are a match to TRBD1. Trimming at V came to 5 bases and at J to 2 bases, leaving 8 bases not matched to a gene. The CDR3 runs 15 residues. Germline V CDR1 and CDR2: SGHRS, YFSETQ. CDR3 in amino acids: CASSSAGTGQETQYF. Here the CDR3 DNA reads TGCGCCAGCAGTTCCGCCGGGACAGGACAAGAGACCCAGTACTTC.

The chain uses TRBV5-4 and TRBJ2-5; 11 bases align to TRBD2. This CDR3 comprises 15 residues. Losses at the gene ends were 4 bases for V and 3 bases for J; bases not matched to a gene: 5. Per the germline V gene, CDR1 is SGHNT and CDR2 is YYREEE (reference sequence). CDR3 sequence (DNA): TGTGCCAGCAGCCCGACTAGCGGGGCGAAAGAGACCCAGTACTTC. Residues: CASSPTSGAKETQYF.

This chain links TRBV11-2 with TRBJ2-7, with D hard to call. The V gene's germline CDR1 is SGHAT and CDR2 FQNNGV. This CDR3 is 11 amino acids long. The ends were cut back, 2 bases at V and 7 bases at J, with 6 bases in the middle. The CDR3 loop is CASSLILEQYF. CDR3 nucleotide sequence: TGTGCCAGCAGCTTAATTCTTGAGCAGTACTTC. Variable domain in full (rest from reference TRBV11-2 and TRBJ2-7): EAGVAQSPRYKIIEKRQSVAFWCNPISGHATLYWYQQILGQGPKLLIQFQNNGVVDDSQLPKDRFSAERLKGVDSTLKIQPAKLEDSAVYLCASSLILEQYFGPGTRLTVT.

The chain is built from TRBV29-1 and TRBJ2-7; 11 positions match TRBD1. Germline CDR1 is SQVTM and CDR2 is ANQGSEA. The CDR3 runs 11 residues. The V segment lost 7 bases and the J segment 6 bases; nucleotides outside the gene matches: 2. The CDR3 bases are TGCAGCGCGGACAGGGGGCTCGAGCAGTACTTC. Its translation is CSADRGLEQYF.

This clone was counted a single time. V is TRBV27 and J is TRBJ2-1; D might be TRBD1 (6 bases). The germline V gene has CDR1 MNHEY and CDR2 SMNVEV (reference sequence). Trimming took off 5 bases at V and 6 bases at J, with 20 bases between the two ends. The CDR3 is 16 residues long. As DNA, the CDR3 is TGTGCCAGCAGTCCCCGAGCCCTCCAGGGGCGCAATGAGCAGTTCTTC. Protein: CASSPRALQGRNEQFF.

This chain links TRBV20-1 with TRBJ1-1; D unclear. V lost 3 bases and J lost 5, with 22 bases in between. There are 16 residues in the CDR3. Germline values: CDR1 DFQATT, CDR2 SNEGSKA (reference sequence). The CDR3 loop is CSASGSGGVKRTEAFF. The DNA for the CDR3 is TGCAGTGCTAGTGGTAGCGGCGGGGTAAAGAGGACTGAAGCTTTCTTT.

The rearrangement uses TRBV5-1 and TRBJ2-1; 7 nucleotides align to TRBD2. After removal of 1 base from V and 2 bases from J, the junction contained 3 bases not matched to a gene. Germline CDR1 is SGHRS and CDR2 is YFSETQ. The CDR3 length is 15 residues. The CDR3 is CASSLHRGAYNEQFF. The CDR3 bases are TGCGCCAGCAGCTTGCATCGGGGGGCCTACAATGAGCAGTTCTTC. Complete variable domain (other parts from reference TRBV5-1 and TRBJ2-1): KAGVTQTPRYLIKTRGQQVTLSCSPISGHRSVSWYQQTPGQGLQFLFEYFSETQRNKGNFPGRFSGRQFSNSRSEMNVSTLELGDSALYLCASSLHRGAYNEQFFGPGTRLTVL.

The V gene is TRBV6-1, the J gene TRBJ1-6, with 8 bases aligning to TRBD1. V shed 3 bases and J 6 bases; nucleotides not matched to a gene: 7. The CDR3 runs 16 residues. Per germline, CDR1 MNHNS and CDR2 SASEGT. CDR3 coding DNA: TGTGCCAGCAGTGAGGACAGGGTTCCTTCTAATTCACCCCTCCACTTT. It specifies CASSEDRVPSNSPLHF.

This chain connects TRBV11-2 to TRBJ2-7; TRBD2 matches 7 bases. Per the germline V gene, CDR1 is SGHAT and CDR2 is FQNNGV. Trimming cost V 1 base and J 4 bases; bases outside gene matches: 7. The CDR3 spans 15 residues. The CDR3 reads CASSLASGGAYEQYF. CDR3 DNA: TGTGCCAGCAGCTTAGCTTCGGGGGGAGCTTACGAGCAGTACTTC.

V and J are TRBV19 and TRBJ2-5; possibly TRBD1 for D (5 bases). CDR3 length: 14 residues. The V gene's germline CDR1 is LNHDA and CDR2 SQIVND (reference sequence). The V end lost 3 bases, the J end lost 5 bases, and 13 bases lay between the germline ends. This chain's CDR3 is CASSIWQGGETQYF. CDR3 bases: TGTGCCAGTAGTATTTGGCAGGGCGGCGAGACCCAGTACTTC.

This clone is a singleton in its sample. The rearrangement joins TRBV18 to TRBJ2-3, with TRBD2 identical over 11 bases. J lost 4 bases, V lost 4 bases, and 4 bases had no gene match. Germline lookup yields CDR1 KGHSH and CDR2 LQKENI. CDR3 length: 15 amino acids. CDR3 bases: TGTGCCAGCTCACTACTAGCGGGGGTCCCAGATACGCAGTATTTT. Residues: CASSLLAGVPDTQYF.

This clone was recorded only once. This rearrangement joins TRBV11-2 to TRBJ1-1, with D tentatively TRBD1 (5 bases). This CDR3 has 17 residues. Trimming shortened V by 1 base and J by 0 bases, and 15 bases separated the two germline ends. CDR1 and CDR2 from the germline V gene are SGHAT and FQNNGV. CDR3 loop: CASSLVGRGYMNTEAFF. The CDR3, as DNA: TGTGCCAGCAGCTTAGTAGGGAGGGGTTACATGAACACTGAAGCTTTCTTT.

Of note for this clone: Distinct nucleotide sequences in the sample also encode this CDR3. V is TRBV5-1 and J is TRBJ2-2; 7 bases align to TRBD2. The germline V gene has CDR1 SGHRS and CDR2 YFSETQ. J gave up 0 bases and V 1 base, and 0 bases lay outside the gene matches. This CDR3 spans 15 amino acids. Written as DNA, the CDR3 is TGCGCCAGCAGCTTGAGCGGGGCGAACACCGGGGAGCTGTTTTTT. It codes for CASSLSGANTGELFF.

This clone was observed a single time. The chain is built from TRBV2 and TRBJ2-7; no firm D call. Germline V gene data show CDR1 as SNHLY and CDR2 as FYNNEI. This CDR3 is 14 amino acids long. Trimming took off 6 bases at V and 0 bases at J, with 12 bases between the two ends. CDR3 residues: CASRFGVASYEQYF. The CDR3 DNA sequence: TGTGCCAGCAGATTTGGTGTAGCCTCCTACGAGCAGTACTTC.

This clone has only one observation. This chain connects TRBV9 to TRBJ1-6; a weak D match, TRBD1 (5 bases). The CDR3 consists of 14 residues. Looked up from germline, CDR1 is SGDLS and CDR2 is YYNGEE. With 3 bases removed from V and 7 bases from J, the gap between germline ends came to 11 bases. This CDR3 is CASSEQTGNSPLHF. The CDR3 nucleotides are TGTGCCAGCAGCGAGCAAACAGGCAATTCACCCCTCCACTTT. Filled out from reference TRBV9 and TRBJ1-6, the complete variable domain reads DSGVTQTPKHLITATGQRVTLRCSPRSGDLSVYWYQQSLDQGLQFLIQYYNGEERAKGNILERFSAQQFPDLHSELNLSSLELGDSALYFCASSEQTGNSPLHFGNGTRLTVT.

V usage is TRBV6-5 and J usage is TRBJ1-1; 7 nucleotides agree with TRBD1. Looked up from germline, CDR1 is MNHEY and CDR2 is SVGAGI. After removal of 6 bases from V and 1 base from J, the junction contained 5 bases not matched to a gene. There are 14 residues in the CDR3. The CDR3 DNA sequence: TGTGCCAGCAGGGTAGGACAGGCGAACACTGAAGCTTTCTTT. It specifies CASRVGQANTEAFF.

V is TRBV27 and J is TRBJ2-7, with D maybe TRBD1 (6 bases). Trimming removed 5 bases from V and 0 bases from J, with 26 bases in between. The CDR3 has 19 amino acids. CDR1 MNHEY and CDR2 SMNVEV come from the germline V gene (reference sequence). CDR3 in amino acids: CASSPKPYPRTESSYEQYF. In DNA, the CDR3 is TGTGCCAGCAGTCCGAAACCCTACCCTCGGACAGAAAGCTCCTACGAGCAGTACTTC.

The CDR3 is CASSFSIGAGETQYF. CDR3 coding DNA: TGTGCCAGCAGCTTTTCTATAGGAGCGGGGGAGACCCAGTACTTC. V and J are TRBV7-2 and TRBJ2-5; 7 bases align to TRBD2. Germline values: CDR1 SGHTA, CDR2 FQGNSA. V lost 3 bases, J lost 5 bases, and 9 bases stayed unmatched. The CDR3 has 15 residues.

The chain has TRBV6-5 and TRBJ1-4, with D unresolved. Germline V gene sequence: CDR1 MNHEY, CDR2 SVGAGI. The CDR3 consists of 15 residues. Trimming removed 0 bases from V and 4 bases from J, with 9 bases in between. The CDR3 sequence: CASSYSVGFNEKLFF. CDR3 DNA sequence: TGTGCCAGCAGTTACTCCGTCGGGTTTAATGAAAAACTGTTTTTT.

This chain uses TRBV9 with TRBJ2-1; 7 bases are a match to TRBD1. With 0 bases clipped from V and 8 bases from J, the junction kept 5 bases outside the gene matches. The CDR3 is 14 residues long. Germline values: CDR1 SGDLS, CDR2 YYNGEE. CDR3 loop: CASSVVGQSHEQFF. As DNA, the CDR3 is TGTGCCAGCAGCGTAGTGGGACAGTCCCATGAGCAGTTCTTC.